Presented here are 10 T cell receptor beta chains from one specimen sequenced in a study of circulating CD8 cells and anti-PD-1 response in melanoma. Live CD3+CD8+TCRalphabeta+ cells were sorted into four subsets by PD-1 and/or TIGIT. Each library started from around 14 ng of total RNA using the QIAseq Immune Repertoire TCR panel. A single record per CDR3 protein comes from TCRdb applying MiXCR to the reads. The sample includes approximately 2,300 distinct CDR3 sequences, approximately 7% of them seen just once. Sequences were derived from CD8+ T cells from PBMCs, sampled at baseline or after one month of anti-PD-1 therapy (not recorded which). Source of these receptors: a human donor with melanoma.

This clonotype is medium-sized within its sample. V gene TRBV7-3 combines with J gene TRBJ2-5; D could derive from TRBD1 or TRBD2 (5 bases each). In germline, CDR1 is SGHTA, CDR2 FQGTGA. There are 13 residues in the CDR3. Deletions cut 5 bases from V and 3 bases from J, with 10 bases between. CDR3 sequence: CASSRDGEETQYF. The CDR3 DNA reads as TGTGCCAGCAGCCGGGACGGGGAAGAGACCCAGTACTTC.

This clonotype was picked up a small number of times. V usage is TRBV19 and J usage is TRBJ1-5, with D maybe TRBD1 (5 bases). CDR3 size: 14 residues. V lost 8 bases, J lost 3 bases, and 14 bases lay in between. Looked up from germline, CDR1 is LNHDA and CDR2 is SQIVND (reference sequence). The CDR3 protein is CASGRDGDNQPQHF. The CDR3 DNA reads TGTGCCAGTGGTAGGGACGGGGACAATCAGCCCCAGCATTTT.

In its sample, this clonotype is medium-sized (0.01 to 0.1%). The chain joins TRBV19 to TRBJ2-1; possible D gene TRBD1, 5 bases. Germline assignment: CDR1 LNHDA and CDR2 SQIVND (reference sequence). This CDR3 region has 16 residues. Trimming took off 6 bases at V and 1 base at J, with 16 bases between the two ends. In DNA, the CDR3 is TGTGCCAGTAGCAGAGAAAACCAGGGATCCTACAATGAGCAGTTCTTC. Its translation: CASSRENQGSYNEQFF.

This clonotype is labeled as medium-sized. The CDR3 protein is CASSLVTRSEQFF. In DNA form, the CDR3 reads TGTGCCAGCAGCTTGGTGACGCGCAGTGAGCAGTTCTTC. The chain is built from TRBV5-4 and TRBJ2-1; D is uncertain. The CDR3 is 13 residues long. V lost 0 bases and J 9 bases, leaving 10 bases between the germline ends. Germline-derived CDR1 and CDR2 are SGHNT and YYREEE (reference sequence).

Relative to its sample, this clonotype is medium-sized (0.01 to 0.1%). The chain has TRBV4-1 and TRBJ1-5; D is undetermined. The germline V and J ends were trimmed by 1 base and 0 bases, with 7 bases remaining between them. Germline-derived CDR1 and CDR2 are MGHRA and YSYEKL. CDR3 length: 15 amino acids. CDR3 sequence: CASSQGDYSNQPQHF. Written as DNA, the CDR3 is TGCGCCAGCAGCCAAGGGGATTATAGCAATCAGCCCCAGCATTTT.

This clonotype is deemed medium-sized. The genes are TRBV11-2 and TRBJ2-7; TRBD2 matches 7 bases. V gave up 3 bases and J gave up 2 bases; unmatched junction bases: 4. CDR1 and CDR2 (germline): SGHAT, FQNNGV. The CDR3 spans 14 residues. CDR3 DNA: TGTGCCAGCAGCTTTGAGGGACTAACCTACGAGCAGTACTTC. Its protein is CASSFEGLTYEQYF.

By share, this clonotype ranks as medium-sized (0.01 to 0.1%). V gene TRBV28 combines with J gene TRBJ1-1; D not certain. The CDR3 is 13 residues long. Germline assignment: CDR1 MDHEN and CDR2 SYDVKM. V was cut by 6 bases and J by 4 bases, with 12 bases left in between. CDR3 protein: CASSPRSGTEAFF. CDR3 DNA: TGTGCCAGCAGCCCAAGGTCCGGCACTGAAGCTTTCTTT.

This clonotype is medium-sized within its sample. This rearrangement joins TRBV28 to TRBJ2-7, with a weak D call TRBD2 (6 bases). The CDR3 is 13 amino acids. Germline CDR1 reads MDHEN; CDR2 reads SYDVKM. For the CDR3, the DNA is TGTGCTACGTCGGGGGTTCTCTCCTACGAGCAGTACTTC. It is translated as CATSGVLSYEQYF.

This clonotype was seen a handful of times. V is TRBV30 and J is TRBJ1-4; 7 bases line up with TRBD1. V lost 3 bases to trimming and J lost 3 bases; unmatched junction nucleotides: 1. CDR3 length: 13 amino acids. Germline-derived CDR1 and CDR2 are GTSNPN and SVGIG (reference sequence). CDR3 sequence reads: CAWRQGSNEKLFF. Written as DNA, the CDR3 is TGTGCCTGGAGACAGGGGTCTAATGAAAAACTGTTTTTT.

This clonotype counts as medium-sized. This chain links TRBV11-2 with TRBJ1-2; D gene uncertain. The CDR3 runs 13 residues. V was shortened by 1 base and J by 3 bases, with 6 bases between the two germline ends. Germline values: CDR1 SGHAT, CDR2 FQNNGV. CDR3 sequence (DNA): TGTGCCAGCAGCTTAGGTACAGACTATGGCTACACCTTC. Its protein is CASSLGTDYGYTF.